This passage covers 9 T cell receptor beta chains from one sample sequenced in a study of siplizumab effects on memory and regulatory T cells. TCRdb's table, derived via immunoSEQ multiplex PCR, lists solely in-frame clones and lacks some. The table shows tens of thousands of clones, with about 90% occurring only once. Specimen: CD8+ T cells sorted from blood. These receptors came from a human donor in good health.

The rearrangement uses TRBV27 and TRBJ1-5, with a tentative D call TRBD1 (6 bases). The CDR3 is 17 amino acids. Trimming took 0 bases from V and 0 from J, leaving 12 bases between them. Per germline, CDR1 MNHEY and CDR2 SMNVEV (reference sequence). This CDR3 reads CASSLSGTPYSNQPQHF. The CDR3 region has the DNA TGTGCCAGCAGTTTATCGGGGACACCTTATAGCAATCAGCCCCAGCATTTT.

V usage is TRBV19 and J usage is TRBJ2-7; TRBD2 is a possible D gene (5 bases). This CDR3 has 15 residues. Germline V gene lookup returns CDR1 LNHDA and CDR2 SQIVND (reference sequence). The V gene lost 5 bases and the J gene lost 2 bases, with 16 bases spanning the gap. CDR3 sequence: CASSPLSGTPYEQYF. CDR3 nucleotides: TGTGCCAGTAGTCCACTAAGCGGAACCCCCTACGAGCAGTACTTC.

This clone was counted a single time. The CDR3 sequence is CATSRPLGGPTEAFF. The CDR3 DNA is TGTGCCACCAGCAGACCCCTCGGGGGTCCCACTGAAGCTTTCTTT. This sequence joins TRBV15 and TRBJ1-1; a possible D gene is TRBD1 (5 bases). The CDR3 has 15 residues. Trimming shortened V by 2 bases and J by 4 bases, and 14 bases separated the two germline ends. Germline V gives CDR1 LNHNV, CDR2 YYDKDF (reference sequence).

This chain connects TRBV9 to TRBJ2-1; TRBD2 agrees at 9 bases. The CDR3 spans 14 residues. CDR1 and CDR2 from the germline V gene are SGDLS and YYNGEE. The V and J ends lost 6 bases and 4 bases, in that order; junction bases with no gene match: 5. CDR3 sequence: CASNGAGGYNEQFF. CDR3 DNA sequence: TGTGCCAGCAACGGAGCGGGAGGTTACAATGAGCAGTTCTTC. The full variable domain, completed using reference TRBV9 and TRBJ2-1, is DSGVTQTPKHLITATGQRVTLRCSPRSGDLSVYWYQQSLDQGLQFLIQYYNGEERAKGNILERFSAQQFPDLHSELNLSSLELGDSALYFCASNGAGGYNEQFFGPGTRLTVL.

This clone was detected once. The chain links TRBV27 to TRBJ1-2; D unresolved. Between the trimmed V and J ends, which lost 3 bases and 5 bases, there was a span of 10 bases. Germline V gene sequence: CDR1 MNHEY, CDR2 SMNVEV (reference sequence). The CDR3 sequence is 13 residues long. CDR3 DNA sequence: TGTGCCAGCAGTTTGGGTTATTGGTATGGCTACACCTTC. Amino acids: CASSLGYWYGYTF.

The DNA for the CDR3 is TGTGCCAGCAGCAACCATCCGGCCGGGGGCGCCGTTGGAAACACCATATATTTT. This codes for CASSNHPAGGAVGNTIYF. The chain is built from TRBV7-9 and TRBJ1-3; D might be TRBD1 (6 bases). Deletions cut 5 bases from V and 3 bases from J, with 23 bases between. Per germline, CDR1 SEHNR and CDR2 FQNEAQ (reference sequence). The length of the CDR3 is 18 residues. Supplemented by reference TRBV7-9 and TRBJ1-3, the full variable domain reads DTGVSQNPRHKITKRGQNVTFRCDPISEHNRLYWYRQTLGQGPEFLTYFQNEAQLEKSRLLSDRFSAERPKGSFSTLEIQRTEQGDSAMYLCASSNHPAGGAVGNTIYFGEGSWLTVV.

This rearrangement joins TRBV28 to TRBJ2-2; 9 bases agree with TRBD1. V gave up 6 bases and J gave up 4 bases; unmatched junction bases: 6. The V gene's germline CDR1 is MDHEN and CDR2 SYDVKM. This CDR3 contains 15 residues. The CDR3 sequence: CASRRDRVSTGELFF. CDR3 nucleotides: TGTGCCAGCAGGCGGGACAGGGTGAGCACCGGGGAGCTGTTTTTT. Drawing the rest from reference TRBV28 and TRBJ2-2, the complete variable domain is DVKVTQSSRYLVKRTGEKVFLECVQDMDHENMFWYRQDPGLGLRLIYFSYDVKMKEKGDIPEGYSVSREKKERFSLILESASTNQTSMYLCASRRDRVSTGELFFGEGSRLTVL.

The chain recombines TRBV2 with TRBJ1-5; no definite D call. V was shortened by 6 bases and J by 0 bases, with 6 bases between the two germline ends. This CDR3 spans 13 amino acids. Germline loops: CDR1 SNHLY, CDR2 FYNNEI. The CDR3 sequence is CASREYSNQPQHF. CDR3 bases: TGTGCCAGCAGGGAATATAGCAATCAGCCCCAGCATTTT.

J is TRBJ2-1 and V is TRBV27, with 9 bases aligning to TRBD2. With 5 bases clipped from V and 8 bases from J, the junction kept 10 bases outside the gene matches. The CDR3 covers 15 residues. In germline, CDR1 is MNHEY, CDR2 SMNVEV (reference sequence). CDR3 DNA sequence: TGTGCCAGCAGTCCGGGACTAGCCAAAAGCTATGAGCAGTTCTTC. As protein: CASSPGLAKSYEQFF.